The 18 T cell receptor beta chains listed next were all sequenced from one sample in a study of response to subunit inactivated influenza vaccine. TCRdb re-called the RT-PCR reads through MiXCR, storing one row per CDR3 protein. The sample has fewer than 250,000 distinct CDR3 sequences, approximately 15% seen once. Sequencing was performed on CD8+ T cells sorted from PBMCs, taken 5 days after vaccination. All receptors derive from a man aged 45-65 years who received an inactivated influenza vaccine.

V is TRBV18 and J is TRBJ2-7; D remains unclear. This CDR3 has 13 amino acids. V was cut by 3 bases and J by 0 bases, with 6 bases left in between. Germline V gene sequence: CDR1 KGHSH, CDR2 LQKENI. This CDR3 reads CASSPVASYEQYF. The CDR3 nucleotides read TGTGCCAGCTCACCGGTGGCCTCCTACGAGCAGTACTTC.

The rearrangement joins TRBV29-1 to TRBJ2-1, with TRBD1 matching over 8 bases. The CDR3 is 13 residues long. The germline CDR1 and CDR2 sequences are SQVTM and ANQGSEA. With V trimmed by 7 bases and J by 6 bases, 8 bases remained unmatched. The CDR3 DNA reads as TGCAGCGCTGACAGGGGCGAGGGCAATGAGCAGTTCTTC. Protein product: CSADRGEGNEQFF.

V and J are TRBV5-1 and TRBJ2-7, with unresolved D. V was cut by 0 bases and J by 2 bases, with 9 bases left in between. CDR1 and CDR2 from the germline V gene are SGHRS and YFSETQ. The CDR3 is 14 amino acids. CDR3 amino acids: CASSLGTRTYEQYF. The DNA for the CDR3 is TGCGCCAGCAGCTTGGGAACGCGGACCTACGAGCAGTACTTC.

V and J are TRBV28 and TRBJ2-5, with TRBD2 matching 12 bases. Germline V gene data show CDR1 as MDHEN and CDR2 as SYDVKM. V dropped 6 bases and J dropped 7; count of bases not matched to a gene: 6. This CDR3 is 14 amino acids long. CDR3 coding DNA: TGTGCCAGCAGGCTAGCGGGGGGGCCGGCGACCCAGTACTTC. Amino acids: CASRLAGGPATQYF.

This clonotype was detected many times. This chain connects TRBV3-1 to TRBJ1-1, with 8 nucleotides matching TRBD1. Germline V gene data show CDR1 as LGHDT and CDR2 as YNNKEL (reference sequence). There are 19 residues in the CDR3. Trimming at V came to 4 bases and at J to 6 bases, leaving 22 bases not matched to a gene. CDR3 sequence reads: CASSPTPGAGGATSAEAFF. DNA of the CDR3: TGTGCCAGCAGCCCAACCCCAGGGGCAGGGGGCGCGACAAGCGCTGAAGCTTTCTTT. Based on the CDR3 plus reference TRBV3-1 and TRBJ1-1, the full variable domain is DTAVSQTPKYLVTQMGNDKSIKCEQNLGHDTMYWYKQDSKKFLKIMFSYNNKELIINETVPNRFSPKSPDKAHLNLHINSLELGDSAVYFCASSPTPGAGGATSAEAFFGQGTRLTVV.

This clonotype has only a few counts. V and J are TRBV7-2 and TRBJ1-2, with 7 bases fitting TRBD1. V was clipped by 2 bases and J by 6 bases; unmatched bases: 9. This CDR3 has 15 amino acids. Germline CDR1 SGHTA, CDR2 FQGNSA. In nucleotides, the CDR3 is TGTGCCAGCAGCTTAAGTGGCCAGGGGGGTAATGGCTACACCTTC. Amino acids: CASSLSGQGGNGYTF.

This clonotype has more than one count but fewer than ten. This chain links TRBV19 with TRBJ2-1; 8 nucleotides align to TRBD2. The CDR3 consists of 14 residues. V lost 6 bases, J lost 2 bases, and 3 bases stayed unmatched. Germline V gives CDR1 LNHDA, CDR2 SQIVND (reference sequence). The CDR3 spells CASRTGGPYNEQFF. The CDR3 DNA follows: TGTGCCAGTAGGACGGGAGGGCCCTACAATGAGCAGTTCTTC.

In its sample, this clonotype was seen many times. The chain recombines TRBV21-1 with TRBJ1-5. TRBV21-1 is assigned pseudogene status. The CDR3 totals 15 residues. The DNA of the CDR3 is TGTGCCAGCGACGTCGGGGGGGGTTTCAATCAGCCCCAGCATTTT. Residues: CASDVGGGFNQPQHF.

This chain uses TRBV4-2 with TRBJ2-1, with D tentatively TRBD1 or TRBD2 (5 bases each). Trimming removed 1 base from V and 9 bases from J, with 28 bases in between. There are 19 residues in the CDR3. Germline loops: CDR1 LGHNA, CDR2 YNFKEQ. The CDR3 loop reads CASSQVELALDVRAGEQFF. The DNA for the CDR3 is TGTGCCAGCAGCCAAGTCGAGTTGGCTCTAGACGTCAGGGCGGGTGAGCAGTTCTTC.

The table lists this clonotype with a few counts. The genes are TRBV7-2 and TRBJ2-7, with D unresolved. Germline V gives CDR1 SGHTA, CDR2 FQGNSA. CDR3 length: 13 amino acids. Trimming shortened V by 1 base and J by 5 bases, and 9 bases separated the two germline ends. The chain's CDR3 is CASSLGPPHEQYF. The CDR3, as DNA: TGTGCCAGCAGCTTAGGACCCCCCCACGAGCAGTACTTC.

The CDR3 sequence is CASSYHDSSYEQYF. Written as DNA, the CDR3 is TGTGCCAGCAGTTATCATGACAGCTCCTACGAGCAGTACTTC. The J gene is TRBJ2-7, the V gene TRBV6-5; a possible D gene is TRBD1 (5 bases). Between the trimmed V and J ends, which lost 3 bases and 0 bases, there was a span of 9 bases. CDR1 is MNHEY and CDR2 is SVGAGI in the germline V gene. The CDR3 is made up of 14 amino acids.

This clonotype occurred a few times. The V call is TRBV12-3 or TRBV12-4, the J call TRBJ2-7, with D possibly being TRBD1 (6 bases). Trimming took off 4 bases at V and 3 bases at J, with 13 bases between the two ends. CDR3 length: 14 amino acids. CDR3 amino acids: CASSSAEQGYEQYF. CDR3 bases: TGTGCCAGCAGTTCAGCAGAACAGGGCTACGAGCAGTACTTC.

The V call is TRBV29-1, the J call TRBJ1-1; D might be TRBD1 (6 bases). V was trimmed by 6 bases and J by 0 bases, leaving 14 bases between them. The CDR3 runs to 14 residues. CDR1 SQVTM and CDR2 ANQGSEA come from the germline V gene. In DNA, the CDR3 is TGCAGCGTCGTACAGGGAATCATGAACACTGAAGCTTTCTTT. It is translated as CSVVQGIMNTEAFF.

This chain joins TRBV11-2 and TRBJ2-1, with D perhaps TRBD1 or TRBD2 (5 bases each). Germline-derived CDR1 and CDR2 are SGHAT and FQNNGV. This CDR3 is built from 16 residues. Trimming took 5 bases from V and 3 from J, leaving 17 bases between them. The CDR3 spells CASSGGERPNYNEQFF. The DNA of the CDR3 is TGTGCCAGCAGCGGGGGAGAAAGACCAAACTACAATGAGCAGTTCTTC.

The sample holds a few counts of this clonotype. This chain connects TRBV12-5 to TRBJ2-1; possibly TRBD1 or TRBD2 for D (5 bases each). V lost 6 bases and J lost 6, with 15 bases in between. The CDR3 runs 14 residues. The germline V gene encodes CDR1 LGHNT and CDR2 FRNRAP. The CDR3 DNA is TGTGCTAGTGGACCGGGACCTCTAGGCAATGAGCAGTTCTTC. Encoded protein: CASGPGPLGNEQFF.

V is TRBV29-1 and J is TRBJ1-2, with 8 bases aligning to TRBD1. With V trimmed by 7 bases and J by 0 bases, 7 bases remained unmatched. CDR1 SQVTM and CDR2 ANQGSEA come from the germline V gene. This CDR3 has 14 residues. CDR3 sequence: CSASGTGANYGYTF. The CDR3 DNA reads TGCAGCGCCAGCGGGACAGGTGCTAACTATGGCTACACCTTC.

The table lists this clonotype with a few counts. This rearrangement joins TRBV15 to TRBJ2-1; 9 nucleotides match TRBD1. Per the germline V gene, CDR1 is LNHNV and CDR2 is YYDKDF (reference sequence). V dropped 3 bases and J dropped 7; count of bases not matched to a gene: 4. This CDR3 has 14 residues. CDR3 in amino acids: CATSRSGTGNEQFF. In nucleotides, the CDR3 is TGTGCCACCAGCAGGTCCGGGACAGGGAATGAGCAGTTCTTC.

The rearrangement joins TRBV5-1 to TRBJ2-2; 7 nucleotides align to TRBD2. The CDR3 runs to 15 residues. Looked up from germline, CDR1 is SGHRS and CDR2 is YFSETQ. The J segment lost 5 bases and the V segment lost 1 base, leaving 5 bases of the junction unmatched. The CDR3 bases are TGCGCCAGCAGCTTGCGGCAGGGAGGGACCGGGGAGCTGTTTTTT. This gives the protein CASSLRQGGTGELFF.